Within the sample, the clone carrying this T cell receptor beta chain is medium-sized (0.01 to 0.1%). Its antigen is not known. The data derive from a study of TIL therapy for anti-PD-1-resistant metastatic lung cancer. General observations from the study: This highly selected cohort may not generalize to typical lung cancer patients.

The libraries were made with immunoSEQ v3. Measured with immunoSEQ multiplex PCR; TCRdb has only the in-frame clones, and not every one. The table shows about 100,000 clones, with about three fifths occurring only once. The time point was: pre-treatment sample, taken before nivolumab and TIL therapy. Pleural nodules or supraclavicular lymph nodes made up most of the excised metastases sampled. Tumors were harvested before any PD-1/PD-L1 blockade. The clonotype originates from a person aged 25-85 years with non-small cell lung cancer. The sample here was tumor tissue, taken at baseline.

In DNA, the CDR3 is TGTGCCAGCAGCCAAGGTCTAGGACTAGCATTCAACGAGCAGTACTTC. This codes for CASSQGLGLAFNEQYF. V usage is TRBV14 and J usage is TRBJ2-7; 8 bases align to TRBD2. The CDR3 runs to 16 residues. The V segment lost 1 base and the J segment 5 bases; nucleotides outside the gene matches: 10. From germline, CDR1 is SGHDN and CDR2 FVKESK.